The present entry profiles one T cell receptor beta chain with its context. Authors' analysis steps: Estimates of nucleated cell counts were drawn from the amplification of reference gene primers. Only in-frame clones appear in the TCRdb table, and some are missing; sequencing was by immunoSEQ multiplex PCR. For V, J and clone size, that table is used; D and trimming come from the DNA. The sample lists 250,000 or so clones, 83% occurring once. This sample was taken from a study of blood T cell repertoires in COVID-19. Study-wide background: The study drew acute and convalescent COVID-19 samples from the United States, Italy and Spain. From T cells, B-cell-depleted T cells, or PBMCs came the material, which was cDNA or gDNA.

Germline loops: CDR1 MRHNA, CDR2 SNTAGT. V lost 3 bases and J lost 4, with 15 bases in between. The CDR3 is 15 amino acids. This rearrangement joins TRBV6-4 to TRBJ2-5, with D perhaps TRBD1 (5 bases). The sequencing input was peripheral blood. The receptor's source is a human donor in a cohort sampled during active COVID-19. CDR3 in amino acids: CASSDRPGQGETQYF. In DNA form, the CDR3 reads TGTGCCAGCAGTGATCGGCCAGGCCAGGGAGAGACCCAGTACTTC.